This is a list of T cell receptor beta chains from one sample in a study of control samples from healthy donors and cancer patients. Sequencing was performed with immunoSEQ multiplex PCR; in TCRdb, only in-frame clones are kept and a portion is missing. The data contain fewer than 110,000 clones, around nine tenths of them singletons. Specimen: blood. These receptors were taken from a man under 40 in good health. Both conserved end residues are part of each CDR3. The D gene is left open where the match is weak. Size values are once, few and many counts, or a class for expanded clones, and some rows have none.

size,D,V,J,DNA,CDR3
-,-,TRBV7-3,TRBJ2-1,TGTGCCAGCACCCCGACGGGGTCCACCCCTTCGGGTGAGCAGTTCTTC,CASTPTGSTPSGEQFF
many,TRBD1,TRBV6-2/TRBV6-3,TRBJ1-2,TGTGCCAGCAGTTACCCCCAGGACAGGGCTAACTATGGCTACACCTTC,CASSYPQDRANYGYTF
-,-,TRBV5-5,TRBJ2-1,TGTGCCAGCAGCTTGTTTCGGAGCTCCTACAATGAGCAGTTCTTC,CASSLFRSSYNEQFF
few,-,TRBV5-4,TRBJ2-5,TGTGCCAGCAGCTTGGTGCGTGAGCAAGAGACCCAGTACTTC,CASSLVREQETQYF
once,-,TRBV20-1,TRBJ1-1,TGCAGTGCTAGTCGTCAGGGGATTGGATCTTTCTTT,CSASRQGIGSFF
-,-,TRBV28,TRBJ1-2,TGTGCCAGCAGCTTCCCCTATGGCTACACCTTC,CASSFPYGYTF
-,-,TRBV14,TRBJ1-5,TGTGCCAGCAGCCAAGACACAGATAATAGCAATCAGCCCCAGCATTTT,CASSQDTDNSNQPQHF
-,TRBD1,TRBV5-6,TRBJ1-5,TGTGCCAGCAGCTTGGGGACAGGGGGTATTCAGCCCCAGCATTTT,CASSLGTGGIQPQHF
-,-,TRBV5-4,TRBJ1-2,TGTGCCAGCAGGGGAACGACCGCAGTATCGGATGGCTACACCTTC,CASRGTTAVSDGYTF
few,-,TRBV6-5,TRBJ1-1,TGTGCCAGCAGCCCCTGGGGACAGAACACTGAAGCTTTCTTT,CASSPWGQNTEAFF
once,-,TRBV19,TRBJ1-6,TGTGCCAGTAGTAAGAGGGATTCACCCCTCCACTTT,CASSKRDSPLHF
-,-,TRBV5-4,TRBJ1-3,TGTGCCAGCAGCTCACAGGGCCGGAACACCATATATTTT,CASSSQGRNTIYF
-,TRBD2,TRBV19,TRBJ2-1,TGTGCCAGTAGTTGGGGGACTAGCGGGCCCCCCCCCAATGAGCAGTTCTTC,CASSWGTSGPPPNEQFF
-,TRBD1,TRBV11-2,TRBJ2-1,TGTGCCAGCAGCTTAGCTGGGACAGGGGTAAATGAGCAGTTCTTC,CASSLAGTGVNEQFF
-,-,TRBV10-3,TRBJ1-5,TGTGCCATCACCCAGGACGGCAGTCAGCCCCAGCATTTT,CAITQDGSQPQHF
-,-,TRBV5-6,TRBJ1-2,TGTGCCAGCAGCGTGGAAAGGGGTTACACCTTC,CASSVERGYTF
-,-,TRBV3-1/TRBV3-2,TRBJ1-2,TGTGCCAGCAGCCAAGAAGACAGAATGATGAGCTACACCTTC,CASSQEDRMMSYTF
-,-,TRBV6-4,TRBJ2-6,TGTGCCAGCAGTGACTCGAGCCGCGGGGCCAACGTCCTGACTTTC,CASSDSSRGANVLTF
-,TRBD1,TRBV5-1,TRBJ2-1,TGCGCCAGCAGTCCAGGGGGCGCGAACAATGAGCAGTTCTTC,CASSPGGANNEQFF
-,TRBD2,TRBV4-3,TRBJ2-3,TGCGCCAGCAGCCAAGGGGGACTAGCGGGACATTTTCGGGGCACAGATACGCAGTATTTT,CASSQGGLAGHFRGTDTQYF
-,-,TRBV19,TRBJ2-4,TGTGCCAGTAGTACAGGGGAGGGAAACATTCAGTACTTC,CASSTGEGNIQYF
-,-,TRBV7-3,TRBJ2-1,TGTGCCAGCAGCTTATATGGCCTCTCCTACAATGAGCAGTTCTTC,CASSLYGLSYNEQFF
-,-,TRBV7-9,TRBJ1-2,TGTGCCAGCAGCTTGGGGTATAGGGGCTATGGCTACACCTTC,CASSLGYRGYGYTF
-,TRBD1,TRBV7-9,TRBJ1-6,TGTGCCAGCAGCTTCGGGTGGACAGGGAGTAATTCACCCCTCCACTTT,CASSFGWTGSNSPLHF
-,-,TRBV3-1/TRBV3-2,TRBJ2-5,TGTGCCAGCAGCCCCCGGATCCTCCGAGAGACCCAGTACTTC,CASSPRILRETQYF
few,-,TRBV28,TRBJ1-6,TGTGCCAGCCACCACCCTCGGGATAATTCACCCCTCCACTTT,CASHHPRDNSPLHF
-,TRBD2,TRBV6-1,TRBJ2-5,TGTGCCAGCAGTGAAGCGAGCGGGGGGCAAGAGACCCAGTACTTC,CASSEASGGQETQYF
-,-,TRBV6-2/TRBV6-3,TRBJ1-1,TGTGCCAGCAGTCGTAGCATGAACACTGAAGCTTTCTTT,CASSRSMNTEAFF
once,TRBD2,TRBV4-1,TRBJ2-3,TGCGCCAGCAGCCAATCCGGGACTAGCGGGGGGTTCGCAGATACGCAGTATTTT,CASSQSGTSGGFADTQYF
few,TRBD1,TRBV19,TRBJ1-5,TGTGCCAGTAGTCGGGGGACAGCCGAGAATCAGCCCCAGCATTTT,CASSRGTAENQPQHF
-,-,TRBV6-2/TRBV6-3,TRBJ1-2,TGTGCCAGCAGTCTCGGGGGCCGTGGCTACACCTTC,CASSLGGRGYTF
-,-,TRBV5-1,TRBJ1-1,TGCGCCAGCAGCCTCTACCGCCTGGAGAACACTGAAGCTTTCTTT,CASSLYRLENTEAFF
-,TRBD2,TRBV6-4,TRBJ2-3,TGTGCCAGCAGTGACGTAGCGGGGGGCACAGATACGCAGTATTTT,CASSDVAGGTDTQYF
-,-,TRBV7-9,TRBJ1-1,TGTGCCAGCAGCTTAGCAAACAGGGACACTGAAGCTTTCTTT,CASSLANRDTEAFF
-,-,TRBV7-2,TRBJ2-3,TGTGCCAGCAGCTTAGAGCTGAGCACAGATACGCAGTATTTT,CASSLELSTDTQYF
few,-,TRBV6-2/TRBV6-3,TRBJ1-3,TGTGCCAGCAGTTACGGTGTCGGATCCTCTGGAAACACCATATATTTT,CASSYGVGSSGNTIYF
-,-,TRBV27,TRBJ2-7,TGTGCCAGCAGTTTTAATCCGACGGACTCCTACGAGCAGTACTTC,CASSFNPTDSYEQYF
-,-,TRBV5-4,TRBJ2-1,TGTGCCAGCAGGCAGGACTCCTCCTTGTCCTATGAGCAGTTCTTC,CASRQDSSLSYEQFF
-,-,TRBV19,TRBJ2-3,TGTGCTGCTTCCTGGGATACGCAGTATTTT,CAASWDTQYF
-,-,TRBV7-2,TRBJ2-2,TGTGCCAGCAGCTCCCGTGTGGGGAGTACCGGGGAGCTGTTTTTT,CASSSRVGSTGELFF
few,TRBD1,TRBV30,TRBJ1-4,TGTGCCTGCGCCCCGGCGGGACAGAGTGAAAAACTGTTTTTT,CACAPAGQSEKLFF
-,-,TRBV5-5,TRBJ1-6,TGTGCCAGCAGCTTAAGCCTAAAATTCATCTATAATTCACCCCTCCACTTT,CASSLSLKFIYNSPLHF
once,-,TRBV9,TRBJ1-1,TGTGCCAGCAGCGTCACAGGGATAGGCACTGAAGCTTTCTTT,CASSVTGIGTEAFF
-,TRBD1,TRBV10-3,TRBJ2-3,TGTGCCATCAGTAGCTACCGGGACAGGGGCTCTAGCGGCCTCACAGATACGCAGTATTTT,CAISSYRDRGSSGLTDTQYF
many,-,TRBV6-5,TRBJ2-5,TGTGCCAGCAACGAGTCCCGCCGGGTGACCCAGTACTTC,CASNESRRVTQYF
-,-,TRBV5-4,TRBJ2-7,TGTGCCAGCAGCTTGTTTGCAGGTTCCTACGAGCAGTACTTC,CASSLFAGSYEQYF
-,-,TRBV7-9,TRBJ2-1,TGTGCCAGCAGCTTACGTTCCTACTACAATGAGCAGTTCTTC,CASSLRSYYNEQFF
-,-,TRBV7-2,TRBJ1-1,TGTGCCAGCAGCTTAGAATCGGGCAGGGGCAGGACTGAAGCTTTCTTT,CASSLESGRGRTEAFF
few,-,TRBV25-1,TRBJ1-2,TGTGCCGGATACAGCAGGGAAGATGGCTATGGCTACACCTTC,CAGYSREDGYGYTF
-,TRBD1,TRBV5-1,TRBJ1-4,TGCGCCAGCAGCTTGGGGGCTGACAGGGTGATGGCTAATGAAAAACTGTTTTTT,CASSLGADRVMANEKLFF
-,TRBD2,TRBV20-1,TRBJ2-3,TGCAGTGCTAGTAGAGGCGGGGGAGGGGATACGCAGTATTTT,CSASRGGGGDTQYF
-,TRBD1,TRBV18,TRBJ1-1,TGTGCCAGCTCACCAGGTACGACAGGGGGGGCTGAAGCTTTCTTT,CASSPGTTGGAEAFF
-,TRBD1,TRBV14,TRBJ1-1,TGTGCCAGCAGCCAAGATAAGGGGGCGGCAGGGTGGACGGACACTGAAGCTTTCTTT,CASSQDKGAAGWTDTEAFF
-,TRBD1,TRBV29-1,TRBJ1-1,TGCAGCGTACAGGGGGCGCGGGGCACTGAAGCTTTCTTT,CSVQGARGTEAFF
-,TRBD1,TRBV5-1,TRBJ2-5,TGCGCCAGCAGCGTTGACAGGGGGCGGGAGACCCAGTACTTC,CASSVDRGRETQYF
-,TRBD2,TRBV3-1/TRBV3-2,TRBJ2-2,TGTGCCAGCCGCCCAGGCGTAGGAGGGGCTAGCGGGGCGAACACCGGGGAGCTGTTTTTT,CASRPGVGGASGANTGELFF
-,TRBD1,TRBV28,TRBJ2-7,TGTGCCAGCAGTCCCCCGACAGGGAACGCCTACGAGCAGTACTTC,CASSPPTGNAYEQYF